The 3 T cell receptor beta chains below were found in one sample sequenced in a study of shared clonotypes between healthy human individuals (TCRdb year 2020). Receptor libraries were prepared by the immunoSEQ multiplex PCR assay. The clones in this table, taken by TCRdb from immuneACCESS, are in-frame only. Not every clone is retained; where verified, under half of the shortfall comes from an unresolved V gene, and the cause of the rest is unknown. Across this sample there are over a million clones, with 70% to 80% seen only once. Clones ranked in the top ten supply around 0.61% of the sample. Sequenced: memory CD4+ T cells from PBMCs. The sample's cell subset or site label, in plain terms: CD45RA-negative fraction. Source of these receptors: a man aged 18 to 29 in good health. Some clones in this sample may be carry-over from other donors' samples.

The chain couples TRBV27 to TRBJ1-5, with D maybe TRBD1 (5 bases). Trimming took 9 bases from V and 0 from J, leaving 18 bases between them. Germline V gene lookup returns CDR1 MNHEY and CDR2 SMNVEV (reference sequence). The CDR3 covers 16 residues. CDR3 in DNA: TGTGCCAGTTCCCCCCGAGGGGTAGATAGCAATCAGCCCCAGCATTTT. Translating it yields CASSPRGVDSNQPQHF.

Only one count was recorded for this clone. CDR3 residues: CASGTVYRGPAGELFF. CDR3 nucleotides: TGTGCCAGCGGAACTGTGTACAGGGGGCCGGCCGGGGAGCTGTTTTTT. This chain links TRBV27 with TRBJ2-2; 9 bases fit TRBD1. Germline V gives CDR1 MNHEY, CDR2 SMNVEV (reference sequence). The CDR3 covers 16 residues. Trimming cost V 8 bases and J 6 bases; bases outside gene matches: 13.

CDR3 region: CASSLAGTSNTGELFF. For the CDR3, the DNA is TGTGCCAGCAGCTTGGCCGGGACATCGAACACCGGGGAGCTGTTTTTT. The chain is built from TRBV5-5 and TRBJ2-2, with a weak D call TRBD1 (6 bases). The CDR3 spans 16 residues. Trimming stripped 0 bases from V and 0 bases from J, with 9 bases between. CDR1 is SGHKS, CDR2 YYEKEE, per germline (reference sequence).